A single sample gave rise to the 29 T cell receptor beta chains below, sequenced in a study of blood T cell repertoires in COVID-19. Repertoires were generated with immunoSEQ multiplex PCR, while TCRdb's copy carries only in-frame clones and drops some. The sample includes 65,000 to 70,000 clones, more than 70% of them seen just once. Input material: peripheral blood. The receptors were gathered from a middle-aged man with acute or convalescent COVID-19.

The V gene is TRBV5-1, the J gene TRBJ1-1; D is unclear. The CDR3 sequence is 14 residues long. Germline lookup yields CDR1 SGHRS and CDR2 YFSETQ. V lost 0 bases and J lost 3, with 9 bases in between. The CDR3 nucleotides read TGCGCCAGCAGCTTGGACGGTTCTGACACTGAAGCTTTCTTT. This gives the protein CASSLDGSDTEAFF.

This chain uses TRBV2 with TRBJ2-7; 16 nucleotides match TRBD2. Germline-derived CDR1 and CDR2 are SNHLY and FYNNEI. Trimming removed 7 bases from V and 6 bases from J; junction bases left unmatched: 12. This CDR3 comprises 17 residues. CDR3 nucleotides: TGTGCCAGCAATATCCCGGGACTAGCGGGAGGGCCGGGCGAGCAGTACTTC. Translation gives CASNIPGLAGGPGEQYF.

The chain recombines TRBV14 with TRBJ2-1; 12 nucleotides align to TRBD2. Germline loops: CDR1 SGHDN, CDR2 FVKESK. This CDR3 is 15 amino acids long. Germline trimming cut 4 bases from V and 11 bases from J; bases unmatched to any gene: 9. CDR3 DNA sequence: TGTGCCAGCAGCCCATTGACTAGCGGGAGAAGTCAGCAGTTCTTC. As protein: CASSPLTSGRSQQFF. Variable domain in full (rest from reference TRBV14 and TRBJ2-1): EAGVTQFPSHSVIEKGQTVTLRCDPISGHDNLYWYRRVMGKEIKFLLHFVKESKQDESGMPNNRFLAERTGGTYSTLKVQPAELEDSGVYFCASSPLTSGRSQQFFGPGTRLTVL.

By sample fraction, this clone is medium-sized. This chain uses TRBV5-1 with TRBJ2-7; TRBD1 might be the D (6 bases). The CDR3 loop spans 15 amino acids. Germline assignment: CDR1 SGHRS and CDR2 YFSETQ. V gave up 4 bases and J gave up 2 bases, with 16 bases separating them. CDR3 sequence (DNA): TGCGCCAGCAGCCCCATGGGACAAGCCACCTACGAGCAGTACTTC. Protein sequence: CASSPMGQATYEQYF.

The CDR3 region is CASSLGDSLGEQYF. The CDR3, as DNA: TGCGCCAGCAGCCTGGGGGACAGCCTCGGCGAGCAGTACTTC. V gene TRBV5-1 combines with J gene TRBJ2-7; TRBD1 agrees at 7 bases. J lost 6 bases, V lost 4 bases, and 10 bases had no gene match. Germline V gives CDR1 SGHRS, CDR2 YFSETQ. This CDR3 contains 14 residues. Based on the CDR3 plus reference TRBV5-1 and TRBJ2-7, the full variable domain is KAGVTQTPRYLIKTRGQQVTLSCSPISGHRSVSWYQQTPGQGLQFLFEYFSETQRNKGNFPGRFSGRQFSNSRSEMNVSTLELGDSALYLCASSLGDSLGEQYFGPGTRLTVT.

This chain uses TRBV7-9 with TRBJ1-4; TRBD1 might be the D (6 bases). Trimming removed 2 bases from V and 8 bases from J, with 6 bases in between. The V gene's germline CDR1 is SEHNR and CDR2 FQNEAQ (reference sequence). The CDR3 spans 12 residues. The CDR3, as DNA: TGTGCCAGCAGCTTACAGGGGGAAAAACTGTTTTTT. This sequence encodes CASSLQGEKLFF.

This chain uses TRBV6-5 with TRBJ1-5, with a weak D call TRBD1 (5 bases). The CDR3 has 15 amino acids. Trimming took 5 bases from V and 3 from J, leaving 14 bases between them. Per the germline V gene, CDR1 is MNHEY and CDR2 is SVGAGI. CDR3 nucleotide sequence: TGTGCCAGCAGTCGAGGCAGGGAATCCAATCAGCCCCAGCATTTT. This sequence encodes CASSRGRESNQPQHF.

The rearrangement links TRBV6-5 to TRBJ2-3, with 9 bases that match TRBD2. Trimming removed 0 bases from V and 5 bases from J; junction bases left unmatched: 6. The CDR3 is made up of 16 amino acids. Germline assignment: CDR1 MNHEY and CDR2 SVGAGI. CDR3: CASSYSRGGGGDTQYF. Here the CDR3 DNA reads TGTGCCAGCAGTTACTCGAGGGGCGGGGGGGGAGATACGCAGTATTTT.

Comment on this clone: Other DNA sequences in this sample translate to the same CDR3. The chain employs TRBV12-3 or TRBV12-4 and TRBJ1-5; D not certain. The germline V and J ends were trimmed by 2 bases and 2 bases, with 4 bases remaining between them. This CDR3 has 13 amino acids. For the CDR3, the DNA is TGTGCCAGCAGTTTACAGGGCAATCAGCCCCAGCATTTT. Translating it yields CASSLQGNQPQHF.

The chain recombines TRBV7-9 with TRBJ2-1, with a tentative D call TRBD2 (6 bases). The CDR3 extends over 16 amino acids. From germline, CDR1 is SEHNR and CDR2 FQNEAQ (reference sequence). The V end lost 4 bases, the J end lost 1 base, and 14 bases lay between the germline ends. The CDR3 nucleotides read TGTGCCAGCAGCTCGACTAGTTATAGATCCTACAATGAGCAGTTCTTC. Amino acids: CASSSTSYRSYNEQFF.

The chain is built from TRBV6-6 and TRBJ1-5; D remains unclear. Trimming pared 2 bases from V and 1 base from J, leaving 12 bases between. The CDR3 runs to 16 residues. The germline V gene has CDR1 MNHNY and CDR2 SVGAGI (reference sequence). The DNA for the CDR3 is TGTGCCAGCAGTTACCAAGTGACTGGGAGCAATCAGCCCCAGCATTTT. Its protein product is CASSYQVTGSNQPQHF.

This chain joins TRBV12-3 or TRBV12-4 and TRBJ2-7; TRBD1 matches 7 bases. This CDR3 is built from 13 residues. V lost 6 bases, J lost 4 bases, and 6 bases stayed unmatched. The CDR3 spells CASRGRDSYEQYF. CDR3 in DNA: TGTGCCAGCAGAGGCCGGGACAGTTACGAGCAGTACTTC.

The chain is built from TRBV20-1 and TRBJ1-2; D unclear. Germline-derived CDR1 and CDR2 are DFQATT and SNEGSKA (reference sequence). With 7 bases removed from V and 4 bases from J, the gap between germline ends came to 7 bases. The CDR3 runs to 10 residues. The chain's CDR3 is CSVDIYGYTF. In nucleotides, the CDR3 is TGCAGTGTCGACATCTATGGCTACACCTTC.

This clone was observed a single time. The V and J genes are TRBV6-5 and TRBJ2-7; D may be TRBD1 (6 bases). V was trimmed by 6 bases and J by 6 bases, leaving 18 bases between them. The CDR3 length is 14 residues. In germline, CDR1 is MNHEY, CDR2 SVGAGI. CDR3 in DNA: TGTGCCAGCAGCCACAAACCCCAGGGGACCGAGCAGTACTTC. It codes for CASSHKPQGTEQYF.

About this clone: In the same sample, other DNA sequences code for this CDR3. The V and J genes are TRBV18 and TRBJ2-3; 12 bases agree with TRBD2. Germline V gene data show CDR1 as KGHSH and CDR2 as LQKENI. The J segment lost 2 bases and the V segment lost 3 bases, leaving 6 bases of the junction unmatched. CDR3 length equals 17 residues. CDR3: CASSPPGLAGFTDTQYF. The CDR3 DNA follows: TGTGCCAGCTCACCTCCGGGACTAGCGGGTTTCACAGATACGCAGTATTTT.

The genes are TRBV6-2 or TRBV6-3 and TRBJ2-3; 9 positions agree with TRBD1. In germline, CDR1 is MNHEY, CDR2 SVGEGT. The CDR3 is 18 amino acids. The V and J ends lost 0 bases and 5 bases, in that order; junction bases with no gene match: 12. The DNA of the CDR3 is TGTGCCAGCAGTTACTCGATTCTTGGGACAGGGACACGAGATACGCAGTATTTT. The encoded protein is CASSYSILGTGTRDTQYF.

The gene calls are TRBV18 and TRBJ1-3; TRBD1 matches at 7 bases. The V segment lost 0 bases and the J segment 5 bases; nucleotides outside the gene matches: 4. In germline, CDR1 is KGHSH, CDR2 LQKENI. The CDR3 is 15 residues long. DNA of the CDR3: TGTGCCAGCTCACCACCGCGGGACAGAAGAAACACCATATATTTT. Its protein product is CASSPPRDRRNTIYF.

This chain connects TRBV19 to TRBJ1-2; no clear D gene. Per germline, CDR1 LNHDA and CDR2 SQIVND (reference sequence). This CDR3 comprises 12 residues. Trimming pared 5 bases from V and 5 bases from J, leaving 9 bases between. The CDR3 protein is CASSPDKYGYTF. Written as DNA, the CDR3 is TGTGCCAGTAGTCCTGACAAGTATGGCTACACCTTC.

DNA of the CDR3: TGTGCCAGCAGCTTATCATCACAGGGGGTTACCGGGGAGCTGTTTTTT. It codes for CASSLSSQGVTGELFF. The V call is TRBV7-8, the J call TRBJ2-2; 8 bases are shared with TRBD1. There are 16 residues in the CDR3. V lost 2 bases to trimming and J lost 5 bases; unmatched junction nucleotides: 7. CDR1 is SGHVS, CDR2 FQNEAQ, per germline.

The chain has TRBV30 and TRBJ2-1; unclear D gene. The V end lost 2 bases, the J end lost 6 bases, and 5 bases lay between the germline ends. The CDR3 is made up of 11 amino acids. CDR1 and CDR2 (germline): GTSNPN, SVGIG (reference sequence). This CDR3 is CAWSSGNEQFF. In DNA form, the CDR3 reads TGTGCCTGGAGTTCGGGCAATGAGCAGTTCTTC.

The rearrangement links TRBV3-1 (or the pseudogene TRBV3-2) to TRBJ2-1, with D perhaps TRBD1 (5 bases). The CDR3 loop spans 13 amino acids. CDR1 is LGHDT and CDR2 is YNNKEL in the germline V gene (reference sequence). The ends were cut back, 1 base at V and 7 bases at J, with 8 bases in the middle. This chain's CDR3 is CASSQVGPNEQFF. CDR3 DNA: TGTGCCAGCAGCCAAGTGGGGCCAAATGAGCAGTTCTTC.

The CDR3 coding sequence is TGCGCCAGCAGCCCGGGACAGGGGGCCGCTGAAGCTTTCTTT. Translated, it gives CASSPGQGAAEAFF. V usage is TRBV4-1 and J usage is TRBJ1-1, with TRBD1 identical over 12 bases. V lost 4 bases to trimming and J lost 6 bases; unmatched junction nucleotides: 3. The germline V gene has CDR1 MGHRA and CDR2 YSYEKL. There are 14 residues in the CDR3.

The chain carries TRBV30 and TRBJ2-3, with D tentatively TRBD2 (6 bases). The CDR3 sequence is 18 residues long. Germline V gene lookup returns CDR1 GTSNPN and CDR2 SVGIG (reference sequence). The V and J ends lost 3 bases and 8 bases respectively, with 30 bases between them. The CDR3 sequence is CAWRRDYVRASGLVTQYF. DNA of the CDR3: TGTGCCTGGAGGAGGGATTACGTAAGGGCCAGCGGGTTGGTTACGCAGTATTTT.

This chain joins TRBV7-2 and TRBJ2-2; D perhaps matches TRBD1 (5 bases). Germline loops: CDR1 SGHTA, CDR2 FQGNSA. The CDR3 runs 14 residues. The ends were cut back, 1 base at V and 4 bases at J, with 7 bases in the middle. CDR3: CASSLEGATGELFF. The DNA of the CDR3 is TGTGCCAGCAGCTTAGAAGGGGCCACCGGGGAGCTGTTTTTT.

The rearrangement links TRBV30 to TRBJ2-5; 7 bases line up with TRBD1. The V gene end was trimmed by 2 bases and the J gene end by 5 bases; junction bases not matched to a gene: 2. The germline gives CDR1 GTSNPN, CDR2 SVGIG (reference sequence). The CDR3 extends over 12 amino acids. The CDR3 reads CAWSTRGETQYF. As DNA, the CDR3 is TGTGCCTGGAGTACCAGGGGGGAGACCCAGTACTTC.

This clone showed up just once. The rearrangement uses TRBV24-1 and TRBJ2-1; 7 bases match TRBD2. Germline CDR1 is KGHDR and CDR2 is SFDVKD. The CDR3 length is 13 residues. The J segment lost 8 bases and the V segment lost 5 bases, leaving 5 bases of the junction unmatched. DNA for the CDR3: TGTGCCACCAGTGGGGGTAGCGGGCATGAGCAGTTCTTC. This sequence encodes CATSGGSGHEQFF.

The chain has TRBV5-6 and TRBJ2-7; the match to TRBD1 covers 11 bases. The germline V gene has CDR1 SGHDT and CDR2 YYEEEE. CDR3 length equals 15 residues. Trimming removed 2 bases from V and 3 bases from J; junction bases left unmatched: 4. The CDR3 here is CASSFGDRGFYEQYF. CDR3 nucleotide sequence: TGTGCCAGCAGCTTTGGGGACAGGGGGTTCTACGAGCAGTACTTC.

This chain uses TRBV10-1 with TRBJ1-1; D is unresolved. Trimming removed 1 base at V and 3 bases at J, with 6 bases between. Germline V CDR1 and CDR2: WNHNN, SYGVQD (reference sequence). The CDR3 consists of 13 residues. CDR3 sequence: CASSELAHTEAFF. The CDR3 bases are TGCGCCAGCAGTGAGTTGGCACACACTGAAGCTTTCTTT.

This chain joins TRBV4-2 and TRBJ1-3; 8 bases agree with TRBD1. J was trimmed by 1 base and V by 5 bases; bases with no gene match: 7. The CDR3 consists of 16 residues. Germline V gives CDR1 LGHNA, CDR2 YNFKEQ. The CDR3 region has the DNA TGTGCCAGCAGCTCAGGACAGGGTTGGTCTGGAAACACCATATATTTT. Amino acids: CASSSGQGWSGNTIYF.